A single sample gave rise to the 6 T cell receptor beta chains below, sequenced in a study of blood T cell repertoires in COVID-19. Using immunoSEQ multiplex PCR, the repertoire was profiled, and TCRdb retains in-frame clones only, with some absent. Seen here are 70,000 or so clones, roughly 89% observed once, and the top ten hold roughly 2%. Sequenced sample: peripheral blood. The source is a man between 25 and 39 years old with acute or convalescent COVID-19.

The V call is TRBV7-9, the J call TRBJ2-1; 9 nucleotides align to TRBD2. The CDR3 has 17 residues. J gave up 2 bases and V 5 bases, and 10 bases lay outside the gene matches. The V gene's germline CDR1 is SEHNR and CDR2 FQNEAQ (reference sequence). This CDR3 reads CASSPGLAGSPYNEQFF. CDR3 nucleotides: TGTGCCAGCAGCCCAGGGCTAGCGGGAAGTCCCTACAATGAGCAGTTCTTC. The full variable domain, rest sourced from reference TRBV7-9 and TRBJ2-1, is DTGVSQNPRHKITKRGQNVTFRCDPISEHNRLYWYRQTLGQGPEFLTYFQNEAQLEKSRLLSDRFSAERPKGSFSTLEIQRTEQGDSAMYLCASSPGLAGSPYNEQFFGPGTRLTVL.

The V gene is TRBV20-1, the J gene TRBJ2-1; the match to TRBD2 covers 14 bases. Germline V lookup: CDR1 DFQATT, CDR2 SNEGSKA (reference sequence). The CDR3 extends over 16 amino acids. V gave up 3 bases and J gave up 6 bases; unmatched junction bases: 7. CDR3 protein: CSASRLAGGPSNEQFF. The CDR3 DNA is TGCAGTGCTAGTCGACTAGCGGGGGGGCCTTCCAATGAGCAGTTCTTC.

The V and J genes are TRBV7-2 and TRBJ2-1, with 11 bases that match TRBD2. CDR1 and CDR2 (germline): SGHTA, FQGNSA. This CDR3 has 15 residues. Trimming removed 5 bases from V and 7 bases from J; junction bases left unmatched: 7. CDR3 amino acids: CASSPTSGRRNEQFF. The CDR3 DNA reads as TGTGCCAGCAGCCCAACTAGCGGGAGAAGGAATGAGCAGTTCTTC.

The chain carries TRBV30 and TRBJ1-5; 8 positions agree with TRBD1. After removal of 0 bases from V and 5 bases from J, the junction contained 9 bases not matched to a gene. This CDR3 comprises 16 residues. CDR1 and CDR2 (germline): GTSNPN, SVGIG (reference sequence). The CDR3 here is CAWSVGGRGLDQPQHF. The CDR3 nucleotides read TGTGCCTGGAGTGTAGGGGGCAGGGGGCTGGATCAGCCCCAGCATTTT.

As DNA, the CDR3 is TGTGCCAGCTCATCAGGATTGTACGAGCAGTACTTC. This codes for CASSSGLYEQYF. The chain joins TRBV18 to TRBJ2-7, with D hard to call. V lost 5 bases, J lost 4 bases, and 9 bases lay in between. CDR3 length: 12 amino acids. CDR1 is KGHSH and CDR2 is LQKENI in the germline V gene.

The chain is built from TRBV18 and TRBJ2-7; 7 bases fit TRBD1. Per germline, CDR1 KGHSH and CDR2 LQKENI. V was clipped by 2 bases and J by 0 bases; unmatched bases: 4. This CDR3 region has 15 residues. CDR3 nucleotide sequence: TGTGCCAGCTCACCAACCGACAGGGCCTCCTACGAGCAGTACTTC. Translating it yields CASSPTDRASYEQYF.